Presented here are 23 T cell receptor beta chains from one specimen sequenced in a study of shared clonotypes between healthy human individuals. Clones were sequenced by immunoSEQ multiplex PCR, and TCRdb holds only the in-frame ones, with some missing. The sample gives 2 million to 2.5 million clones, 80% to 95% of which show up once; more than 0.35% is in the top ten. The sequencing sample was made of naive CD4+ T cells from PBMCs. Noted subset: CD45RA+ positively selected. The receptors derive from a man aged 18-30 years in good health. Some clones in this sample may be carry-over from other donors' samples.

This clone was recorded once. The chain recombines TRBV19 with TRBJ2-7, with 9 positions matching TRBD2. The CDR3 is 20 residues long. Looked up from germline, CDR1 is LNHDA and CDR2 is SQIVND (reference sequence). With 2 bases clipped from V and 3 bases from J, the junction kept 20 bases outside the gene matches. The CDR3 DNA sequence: TGTGCCAGTAGTATAAAATCAATGGTAGCGGGAGCTCCTTTTAGCTACGAGCAGTACTTC. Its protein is CASSIKSMVAGAPFSYEQYF.

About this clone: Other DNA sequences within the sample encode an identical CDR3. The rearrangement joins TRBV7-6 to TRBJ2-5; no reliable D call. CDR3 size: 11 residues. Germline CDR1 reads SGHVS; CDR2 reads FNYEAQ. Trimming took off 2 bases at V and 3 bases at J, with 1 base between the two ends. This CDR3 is CASSLKETQYF. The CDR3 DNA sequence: TGTGCCAGCAGCTTAAAAGAGACCCAGTACTTC. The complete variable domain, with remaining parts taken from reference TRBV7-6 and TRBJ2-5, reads GAGVSQSPRYKVTKRGQDVALRCDPISGHVSLYWYRQALGQGPEFLTYFNYEAQQDKSGLPNDRFSAERPEGSISTLTIQRTEQRDSAMYRCASSLKETQYFGPGTRLLVL.

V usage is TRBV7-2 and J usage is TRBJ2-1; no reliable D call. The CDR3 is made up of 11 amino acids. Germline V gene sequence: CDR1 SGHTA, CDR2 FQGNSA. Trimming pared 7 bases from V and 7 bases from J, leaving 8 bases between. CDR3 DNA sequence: TGTGCCAGCACCAACCGAAATGAGCAGTTCTTC. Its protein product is CASTNRNEQFF.

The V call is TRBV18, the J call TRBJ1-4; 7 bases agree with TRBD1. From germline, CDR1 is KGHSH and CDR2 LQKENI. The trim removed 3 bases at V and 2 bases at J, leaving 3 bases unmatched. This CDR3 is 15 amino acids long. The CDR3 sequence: CASSPQGVTNEKLFF. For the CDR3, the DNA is TGTGCCAGCTCACCCCAGGGGGTGACTAATGAAAAACTGTTTTTT.

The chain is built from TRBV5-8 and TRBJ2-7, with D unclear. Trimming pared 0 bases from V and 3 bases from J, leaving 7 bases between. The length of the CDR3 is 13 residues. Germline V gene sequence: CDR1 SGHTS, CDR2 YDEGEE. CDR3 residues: CASSLVLGYEQYF. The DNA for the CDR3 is TGTGCCAGCAGCTTGGTTCTTGGCTACGAGCAGTACTTC.

CDR3 protein: CASSGIKHGQSSYEQYF. The CDR3 DNA is TGTGCCAGCAGTGGAATTAAGCACGGGCAGAGCTCCTACGAGCAGTACTTC. This chain links TRBV25-1 with TRBJ2-7; D gene unclear. CDR3 length: 17 residues. V dropped 4 bases and J dropped 0 bases, with 19 bases sitting between them. Germline loops: CDR1 MGHDK, CDR2 SYGVNS.

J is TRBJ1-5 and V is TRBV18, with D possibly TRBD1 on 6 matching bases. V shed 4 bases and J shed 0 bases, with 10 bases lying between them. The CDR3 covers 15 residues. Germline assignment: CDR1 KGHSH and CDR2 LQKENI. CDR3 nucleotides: TGTGCCAGCTCACAACAGGGAACTAGCAATCAGCCCCAGCATTTT. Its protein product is CASSQQGTSNQPQHF.

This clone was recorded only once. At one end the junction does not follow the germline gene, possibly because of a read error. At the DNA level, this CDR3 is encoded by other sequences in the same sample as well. The CDR3 is CASTLAGGSYNEQFF. The CDR3 nucleotides read TGTGCCAGCACTTTAGCGGGAGGTTCCTACAATGAGCAGTTCTTC. V is TRBV28 and J is TRBJ2-1, with 10 positions matching TRBD2. This CDR3 has 15 amino acids. Germline CDR1 is MDHEN and CDR2 is SYDVKM.

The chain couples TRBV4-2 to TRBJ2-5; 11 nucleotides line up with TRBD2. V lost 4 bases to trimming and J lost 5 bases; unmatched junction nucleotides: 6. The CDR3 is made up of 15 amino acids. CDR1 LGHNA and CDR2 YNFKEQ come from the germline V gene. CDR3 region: CASSPLAGGQETQYF. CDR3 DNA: TGTGCCAGCAGCCCTTTAGCGGGAGGGCAGGAGACCCAGTACTTC.

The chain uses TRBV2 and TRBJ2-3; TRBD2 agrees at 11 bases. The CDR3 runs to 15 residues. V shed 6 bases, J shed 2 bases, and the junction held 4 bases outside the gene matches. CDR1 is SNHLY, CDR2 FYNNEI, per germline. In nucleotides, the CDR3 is TGTGCCAGCAGGCGACTAGCGGGAAACACAGATACGCAGTATTTT. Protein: CASRRLAGNTDTQYF. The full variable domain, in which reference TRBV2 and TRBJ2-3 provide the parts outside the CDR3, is EPEVTQTPSHQVTQMGQEVILRCVPISNHLYFYWYRQILGQKVEFLVSFYNNEISEKSEIFDDQFSVERPDGSNFTLKIRSTKLEDSAMYFCASRRLAGNTDTQYFGPGTRLTVL.

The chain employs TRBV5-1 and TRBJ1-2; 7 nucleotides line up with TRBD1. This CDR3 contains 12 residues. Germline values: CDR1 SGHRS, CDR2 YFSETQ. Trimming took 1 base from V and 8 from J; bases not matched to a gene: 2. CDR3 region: CASSLRGLGYTF. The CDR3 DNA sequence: TGCGCCAGCAGCTTGAGGGGGCTGGGCTACACCTTC.

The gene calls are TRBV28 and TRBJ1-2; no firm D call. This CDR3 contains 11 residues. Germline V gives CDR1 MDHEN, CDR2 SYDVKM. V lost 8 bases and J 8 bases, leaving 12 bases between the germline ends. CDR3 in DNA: TGTGCCAGCTCAGACCTGCCGGGCTACACCTTC. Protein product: CASSDLPGYTF.

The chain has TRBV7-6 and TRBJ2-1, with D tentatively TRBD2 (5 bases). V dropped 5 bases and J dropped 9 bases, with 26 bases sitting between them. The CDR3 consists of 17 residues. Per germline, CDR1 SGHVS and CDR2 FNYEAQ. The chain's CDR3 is CASSPSLARGGGSEQFF. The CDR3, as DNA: TGTGCCAGCAGCCCCTCCTTGGCGCGCGGAGGTGGGTCTGAGCAGTTCTTC.

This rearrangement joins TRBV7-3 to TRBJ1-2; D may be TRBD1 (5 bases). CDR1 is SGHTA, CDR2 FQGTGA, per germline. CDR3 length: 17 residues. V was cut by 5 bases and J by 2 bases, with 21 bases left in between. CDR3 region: CASSPGGGHTKNYGYTF. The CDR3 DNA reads TGTGCCAGCAGCCCCGGGGGAGGGCACACGAAGAACTATGGCTACACCTTC.

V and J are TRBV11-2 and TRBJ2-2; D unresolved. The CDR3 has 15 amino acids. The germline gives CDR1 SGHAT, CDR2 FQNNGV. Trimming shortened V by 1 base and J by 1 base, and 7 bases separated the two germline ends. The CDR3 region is CASSLAAGNTGELFF. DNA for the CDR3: TGTGCCAGCAGCTTAGCAGCAGGGAACACCGGGGAGCTGTTTTTT.

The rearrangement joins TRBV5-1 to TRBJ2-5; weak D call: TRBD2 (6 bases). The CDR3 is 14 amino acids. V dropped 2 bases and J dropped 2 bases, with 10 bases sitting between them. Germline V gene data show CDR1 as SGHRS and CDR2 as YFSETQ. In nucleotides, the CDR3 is TGCGCCAGCAGCTTCGGCCGGGGGCAAGAGACCCAGTACTTC. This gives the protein CASSFGRGQETQYF.

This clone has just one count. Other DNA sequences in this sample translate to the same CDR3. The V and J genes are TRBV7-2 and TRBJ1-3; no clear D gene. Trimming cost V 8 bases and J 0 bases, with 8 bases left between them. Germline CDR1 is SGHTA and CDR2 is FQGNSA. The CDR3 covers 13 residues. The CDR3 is CASGANSGNTIYF. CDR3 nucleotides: TGTGCCAGCGGAGCAAACTCTGGAAACACCATATATTTT.

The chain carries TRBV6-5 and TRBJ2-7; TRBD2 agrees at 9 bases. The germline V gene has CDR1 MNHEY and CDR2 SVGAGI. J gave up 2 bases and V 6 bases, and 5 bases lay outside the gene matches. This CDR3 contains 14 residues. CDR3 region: CASRASGRPYEQYF. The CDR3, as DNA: TGTGCCAGCAGGGCGAGCGGGAGGCCCTACGAGCAGTACTTC.

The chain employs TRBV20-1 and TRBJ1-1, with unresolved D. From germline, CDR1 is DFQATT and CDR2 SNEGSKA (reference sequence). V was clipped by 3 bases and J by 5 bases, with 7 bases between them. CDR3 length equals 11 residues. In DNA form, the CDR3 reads TGCAGTGCTAGGGTGCAGACTGAAGCTTTCTTT. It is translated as CSARVQTEAFF.

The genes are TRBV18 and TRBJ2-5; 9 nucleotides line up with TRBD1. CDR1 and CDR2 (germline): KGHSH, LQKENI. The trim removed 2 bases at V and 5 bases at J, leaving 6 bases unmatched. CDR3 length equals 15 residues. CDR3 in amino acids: CASSPGTGYSETQYF. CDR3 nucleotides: TGTGCCAGCTCACCAGGGACAGGGTACAGCGAGACCCAGTACTTC.

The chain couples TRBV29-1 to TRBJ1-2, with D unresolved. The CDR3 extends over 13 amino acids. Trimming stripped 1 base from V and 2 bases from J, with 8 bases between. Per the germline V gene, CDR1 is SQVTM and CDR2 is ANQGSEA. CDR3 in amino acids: CSVEGGGNYGYTF. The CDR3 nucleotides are TGCAGCGTTGAAGGAGGAGGCAACTATGGCTACACCTTC.

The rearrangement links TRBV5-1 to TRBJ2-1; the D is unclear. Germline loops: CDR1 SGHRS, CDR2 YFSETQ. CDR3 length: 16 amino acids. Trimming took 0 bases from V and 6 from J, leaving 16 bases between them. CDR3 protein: CASSLVATFSGNEQFF. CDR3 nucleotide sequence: TGCGCCAGCAGCTTGGTGGCCACCTTTTCCGGCAATGAGCAGTTCTTC.

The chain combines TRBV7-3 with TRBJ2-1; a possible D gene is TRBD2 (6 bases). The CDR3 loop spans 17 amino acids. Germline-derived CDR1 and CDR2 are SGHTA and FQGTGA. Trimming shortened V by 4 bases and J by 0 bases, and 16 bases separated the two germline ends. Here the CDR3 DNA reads TGTGCCAGCAGCTCTACGGGGACTCAATCCTCCTACAATGAGCAGTTCTTC. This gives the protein CASSSTGTQSSYNEQFF.